This T cell receptor beta chain was observed in a study of blood T cell repertoires in COVID-19 (dated by TCRdb to about 2020). About the study as a whole: Collaborator samples came from the United States, Italy and Spain and covered acute and convalescent phases of COVID-19. Deeply sampled blood TCRbeta repertoires from subjects exposed to, actively infected with, or recovered from COVID-19 were included in the dataset. The repertoires were released in a freely available public database meant as a resource for research on the immune response to SARS-CoV-2. Samples were obtained from the ongoing ImmuneRACE study (first 160 participants) and from 1,000 to 1,500 subjects provided by 6 global collaborators. The prospective study material was composed of cDNA or gDNA derived from T cells, B-cell-depleted T cells, or PBMCs. Where available, HLA class I and class II types were obtained from metadata supplied by the sample provider rather than from assay-based typing. Sample metadata almost always included a de-identified subject ID, COVID-19 status, age in years and sex.

Concerning this clone itself: Its antigen remains unidentified. Base qualities are not provided; no much larger clone lies one nucleotide away.

Findings and caveats that apply to the study as a whole: The quantity of clinical and demographic metadata differed by source and by participant and was supplied without curation.

The immunoSEQ Assay, a bias-controlled multiplex PCR, was used to amplify TCRbeta CDR3 regions from genomic DNA. The published analysis was carried out like this. The number of nucleated cells in each sample was estimated from the amplification of reference gene primers within the assay. Sequence reads were collapsed and filtered to measure the absolute abundance of every unique TCRbeta CDR3 rearrangement. For each sample, productive Simpson clonality was calculated by taking the square root of Simpson's diversity index across productive rearrangements. TCRdb's version of the immuneACCESS table is confined to in-frame rearrangements and falls short of the full clone set. An unresolved V gene accounts for under half of the shortfall where checked; the remainder is of unknown origin. That table gives V, J and clone size, and the DNA gave D and trimming. The table for this sample lists 55,000 to 80,000 clones; 79% of them were counted only once. 20% of the sample belongs to the ten largest clones.

The collaborating institutions used their own protocols to collect whole blood in K2EDTA tubes. For TCRbeta analysis, collaborators shipped samples as frozen whole blood, isolated PBMCs, or DNA extracted from either of those sample types. The source material was peripheral blood. The TCR was taken from a woman older than 75 with active or convalescent COVID-19.

Here the CDR3 is given as CASSLVGTGLRSYNSPLHF. The nucleotide sequence reads TGTGCCAGCAGCTTAGTAGGGACAGGGCTAAGGTCCTATAATTCACCCCTCCACTTT. This receptor chain uses TRBV7-2 and TRBJ1-6; TRBD1 fits 9 bases in the junction. Trimming removed 1 base from V and 1 base from J; the gene matches leave 8 bases unexplained. Based on the germline V gene, the CDR1 and CDR2 sequences are SGHTA and FQGNSA. The CDR3 holds 19 amino acids from the cysteine to the phenylalanine. Here the CDR3 DNA is all that survives: 57 bases in frame from base 1.